These 18 T cell receptor beta chains came from one sample sequenced in a study of T-cell memory formation after mild COVID-19. TCRdb reprocessed the 5' RACE reads with MiXCR, giving one entry per CDR3 protein. This sample carries roughly 300,000 distinct CDR3 sequences, approximately 15% of them seen once, and the ten largest clones take 22%. The source material was PBMCs or a T cell subset sorted from them (not recorded which). All receptors derive from a man between 18 and 29 years old who had mild COVID-19 (a few samples of this study predate the infection). Cell type and time point are not known.

This clonotype was counted ten times or more. V and J are TRBV20-1 and TRBJ2-3; 11 bases map to TRBD2. J lost 6 bases, V lost 0 bases, and 11 bases had no gene match. The length of the CDR3 is 17 residues. CDR1 is DFQATT and CDR2 is SNEGSKA in the germline V gene (reference sequence). The CDR3 spells CSARDPGSGGAADTQYF. The CDR3 DNA is TGCAGTGCTAGAGATCCGGGTAGCGGGGGGGCCGCGGATACGCAGTATTTT.

The V gene is TRBV7-9, the J gene TRBJ1-1; D remains ambiguous. Germline lookup yields CDR1 SEHNR and CDR2 FQNEAQ (reference sequence). Between the trimmed V and J ends, which lost 1 base and 10 bases, there was a span of 10 bases. The CDR3 extends over 12 amino acids. The CDR3 DNA follows: TGTGCCAGCAGCTTAGTCGAATCCGGAGCTTTCTTT. Encoded protein: CASSLVESGAFF.

This chain links TRBV2 with TRBJ2-3; D remains ambiguous. The CDR3 has 12 amino acids. CDR1 SNHLY and CDR2 FYNNEI come from the germline V gene. Trimming left V 1 base short and J 4 bases short, with 3 bases between. The CDR3 loop is CASSEVSDTQYF. For the CDR3, the DNA is TGTGCCAGCAGTGAAGTTTCAGATACGCAGTATTTT.

This clonotype was seen a few times. The J gene is TRBJ1-5, the V gene TRBV2, with a tentative D call TRBD1 (5 bases). V gave up 4 bases and J gave up 3 bases, with 10 bases separating them. Germline loops: CDR1 SNHLY, CDR2 FYNNEI. The CDR3 runs 14 residues. CDR3 sequence reads: CASSADSLNQPQHF. CDR3 bases: TGTGCCAGCAGTGCCGACAGCCTCAATCAGCCCCAGCATTTT.

This clonotype was observed a few times. The chain joins TRBV20-1 to TRBJ2-5; 13 bases map to TRBD2. Germline V gene lookup returns CDR1 DFQATT and CDR2 SNEGSKA (reference sequence). V gave up 6 bases and J gave up 2 bases; unmatched junction bases: 6. This CDR3 contains 15 residues. This CDR3 is CSARLAGGAQETQYF. The CDR3 DNA reads as TGCAGTGCAAGACTAGCGGGGGGAGCGCAAGAGACCCAGTACTTC.

Concerning this clonotype itself: At one boundary the junction diverges from the germline segment, which might be a read error. This rearrangement joins TRBV14 to TRBJ1-6; unclear D gene. From germline, CDR1 is SGHDN and CDR2 FVKESK. The CDR3 loop spans 15 amino acids. The CDR3 region is CASSHTLSYKSPLHF. The CDR3 coding sequence is TGTGCCAGCAGCCACACACTGTCCTATAAGTCACCCCTCCACTTT.

The chain employs TRBV5-1 and TRBJ1-1; weak D call: TRBD1 (5 bases). V lost 2 bases, J lost 3 bases, and 17 bases lay in between. Germline CDR1 and CDR2: SGHRS and YFSETQ. The CDR3 is made up of 16 amino acids. CDR3 loop: CASSFFASRGDTEAFF. The CDR3, as DNA: TGCGCCAGCAGCTTTTTTGCTTCGCGAGGGGACACTGAAGCTTTCTTT.

This clonotype came up a few times. This chain links TRBV2 with TRBJ2-7; 10 nucleotides line up with TRBD1. This CDR3 has 15 residues. Germline V gene data show CDR1 as SNHLY and CDR2 as FYNNEI. Trimming cost V 4 bases and J 6 bases; bases outside gene matches: 9. CDR3 amino acids: CASSAMGQGFSEQYV. CDR3 nucleotide sequence: TGTGCCAGCAGTGCGATGGGACAGGGGTTCTCCGAGCAGTACGTC.

This chain links TRBV5-1 with TRBJ2-5; D unresolved. CDR3 size: 13 residues. From germline, CDR1 is SGHRS and CDR2 YFSETQ. Deletions cut 4 bases from V and 3 bases from J, with 10 bases between. CDR3 loop: CASSGNPEETQYF. CDR3 bases: TGCGCCAGCAGCGGGAACCCGGAAGAGACCCAGTACTTC.

The V and J genes are TRBV6-2 or TRBV6-3 and TRBJ1-5; no firm D call. CDR1 MNHEY and CDR2 SVGEGT come from the germline V gene. Trimming took off 10 bases at V and 6 bases at J, with 25 bases between the two ends. The CDR3 has 16 amino acids. Written as DNA, the CDR3 is TGTGCCACCTCTTATTGGGCTGGTGAGAATAGTCAGCCCCAGCATTTT. It codes for CATSYWAGENSQPQHF.

This clonotype was counted many times. The chain has TRBV3-1 and TRBJ2-5; D not resolved. The V gene lost 1 base and the J gene lost 7 bases, with 4 bases spanning the gap. Per germline, CDR1 LGHDT and CDR2 YNNKEL (reference sequence). The CDR3 has 11 amino acids. The CDR3 spells CASSQGPTQYF. DNA of the CDR3: TGTGCCAGCAGCCAAGGGCCGACCCAGTACTTC.

CDR3 protein: CASSQAQGARYGYTF. Here the CDR3 DNA reads TGTGCCAGCAGCCAAGCCCAGGGCGCCCGGTATGGCTACACCTTC. This chain joins TRBV3-1 and TRBJ1-2; perhaps TRBD1 as D (5 bases). The germline V and J ends were trimmed by 1 base and 5 bases, with 14 bases remaining between them. Germline V CDR1 and CDR2: LGHDT, YNNKEL (reference sequence). The CDR3 contains 15 residues.

The chain links TRBV7-6 to TRBJ1-1, with 8 bases identical to TRBD1. Per germline, CDR1 SGHVS and CDR2 FNYEAQ. The CDR3 length is 13 residues. J gave up 4 bases and V 8 bases, and 6 bases lay outside the gene matches. The CDR3 spells CASGQGGGTEAFF. DNA of the CDR3: TGTGCCAGCGGACAGGGTGGGGGCACTGAAGCTTTCTTT.

V usage is TRBV7-2 and J usage is TRBJ1-1, with D perhaps TRBD1 (6 bases). Per germline, CDR1 SGHTA and CDR2 FQGNSA. This CDR3 comprises 15 residues. Trimming stripped 5 bases from V and 6 bases from J, with 19 bases between. The CDR3 DNA reads as TGTGCCAGCAGCATCCCAGGGGTCCTTATCTCTGAAGCTTTCTTT. Amino acid sequence: CASSIPGVLISEAFF.

This sequence joins TRBV4-3 and TRBJ2-4, with D perhaps matching TRBD1 (5 bases). The V end lost 0 bases, the J end lost 3 bases, and 12 bases lay between the germline ends. Germline-derived CDR1 and CDR2 are LGHNA and YSLEER. The length of the CDR3 is 16 residues. In DNA, the CDR3 is TGCGCCAGCAGCCAAGAAGGGGCCCCCGGCAAAAACATTCAGTACTTC. Translated, it gives CASSQEGAPGKNIQYF.

This rearrangement joins TRBV7-8 to TRBJ2-5; D is possibly TRBD2 (6 bases). V was cut by 4 bases and J by 3 bases, with 18 bases left in between. Germline V gives CDR1 SGHVS, CDR2 FQNEAQ. The length of the CDR3 is 16 residues. The CDR3 sequence: CASSSWAGIGEETQYF. The CDR3 nucleotides are TGTGCCAGCAGCTCTTGGGCGGGGATCGGAGAAGAGACCCAGTACTTC.

This chain uses TRBV28 with TRBJ2-1, with 12 positions matching TRBD2. With 5 bases clipped from V and 7 bases from J, the junction kept 6 bases outside the gene matches. In germline, CDR1 is MDHEN, CDR2 SYDVKM. The length of the CDR3 is 15 residues. CDR3 amino acids: CASSRGLAGWNEQFF. DNA for the CDR3: TGTGCCAGCAGTCGAGGACTAGCGGGGTGGAATGAGCAGTTCTTC.

A few counts support this clonotype. The J gene is TRBJ2-5, the V gene TRBV29-1; D possibly corresponds to TRBD2 (5 bases). Trimming left V 7 bases short and J 5 bases short, with 17 bases between. Germline loops: CDR1 SQVTM, CDR2 ANQGSEA. The CDR3 runs 13 residues. The CDR3 nucleotides read TGCAGCGATGCGGGCCCCACCCACGAGACCCAGTACTTC. Its translation: CSDAGPTHETQYF.